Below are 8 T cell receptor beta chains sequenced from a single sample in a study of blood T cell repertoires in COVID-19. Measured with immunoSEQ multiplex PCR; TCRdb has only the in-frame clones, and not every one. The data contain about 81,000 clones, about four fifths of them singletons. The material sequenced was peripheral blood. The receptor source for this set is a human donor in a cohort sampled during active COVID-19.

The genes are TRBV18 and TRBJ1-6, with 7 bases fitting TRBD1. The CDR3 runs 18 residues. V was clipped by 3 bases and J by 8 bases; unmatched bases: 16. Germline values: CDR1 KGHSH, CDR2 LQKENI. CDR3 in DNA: TGTGCCAGCTCACCGCAACAATCCGGGACAGCGGATCATTCACCCCTCCACTTT. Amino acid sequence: CASSPQQSGTADHSPLHF.

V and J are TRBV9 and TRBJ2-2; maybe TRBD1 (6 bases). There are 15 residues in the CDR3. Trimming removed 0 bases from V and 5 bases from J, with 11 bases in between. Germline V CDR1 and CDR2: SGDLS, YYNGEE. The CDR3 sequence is CASSVVSGATGELFF. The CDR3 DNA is TGTGCCAGCAGCGTAGTATCAGGGGCGACCGGGGAGCTGTTTTTT.

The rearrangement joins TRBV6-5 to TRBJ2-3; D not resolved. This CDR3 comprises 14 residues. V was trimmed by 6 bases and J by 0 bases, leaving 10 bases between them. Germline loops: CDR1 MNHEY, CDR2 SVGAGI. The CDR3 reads CASRHTYSTDTQYF. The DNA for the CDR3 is TGTGCCAGCAGACACACATACAGCACAGATACGCAGTATTTT.

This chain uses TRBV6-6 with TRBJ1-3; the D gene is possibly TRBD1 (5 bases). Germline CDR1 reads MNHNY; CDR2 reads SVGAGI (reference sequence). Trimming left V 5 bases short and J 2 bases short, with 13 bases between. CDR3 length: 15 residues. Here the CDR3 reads CASSPPRAPGNTIYF. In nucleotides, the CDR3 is TGTGCCAGCAGTCCCCCCAGGGCTCCTGGAAACACCATATATTTT.

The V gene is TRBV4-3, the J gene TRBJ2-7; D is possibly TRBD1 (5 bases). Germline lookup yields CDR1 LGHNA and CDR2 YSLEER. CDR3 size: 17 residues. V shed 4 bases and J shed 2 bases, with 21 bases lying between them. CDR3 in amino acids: CASSRKRDSFHPYEQYF. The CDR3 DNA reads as TGCGCCAGCAGCCGAAAACGAGACAGCTTTCATCCCTACGAGCAGTACTTC.

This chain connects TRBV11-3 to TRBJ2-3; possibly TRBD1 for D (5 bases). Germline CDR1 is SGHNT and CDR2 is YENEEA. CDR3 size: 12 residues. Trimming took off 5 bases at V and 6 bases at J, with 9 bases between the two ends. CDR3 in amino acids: CASSLRDDTQYF. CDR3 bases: TGTGCCAGCAGCCTCAGGGATGATACGCAGTATTTT.

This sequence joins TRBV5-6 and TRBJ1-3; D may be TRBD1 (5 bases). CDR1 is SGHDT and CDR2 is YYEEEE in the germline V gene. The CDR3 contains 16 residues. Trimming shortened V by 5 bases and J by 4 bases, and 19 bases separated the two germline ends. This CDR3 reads CASRTPTEIPGNTIYF. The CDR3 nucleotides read TGTGCCAGCAGAACACCGACAGAAATCCCCGGAAACACCATATATTTT.

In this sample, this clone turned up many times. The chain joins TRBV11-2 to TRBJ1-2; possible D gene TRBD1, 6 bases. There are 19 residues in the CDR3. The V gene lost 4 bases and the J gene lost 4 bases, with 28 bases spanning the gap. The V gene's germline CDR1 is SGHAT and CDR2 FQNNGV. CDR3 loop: CASSSYPEDSQPSPYGYTF. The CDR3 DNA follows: TGTGCCAGCAGCTCATACCCTGAGGACAGCCAGCCTAGCCCCTATGGCTACACCTTC.